This T cell receptor (beta chain) was sequenced for a study of radiotherapy plus CTLA-4 blockade in lung cancer. Germline assignment: CDR1 SGHRS and CDR2 YFSETQ. The ends were cut back, 2 bases at V and 0 bases at J, with 1 base in the middle. CDR3 length: 12 residues. Produced via immunoSEQ multiplex PCR; TCRdb's table is partial and in-frame only. The table has some 110,000 clones, 80% to 90% seen once. The sample here was peripheral blood, taken from a patient treated with radiotherapy plus ipilimumab. The chain uses TRBV5-1 and TRBJ2-3; D is uncertain. The sequence was obtained from a human donor with non-small cell lung cancer that progressed on radiotherapy plus ipilimumab. Written as DNA, the CDR3 is TGCGCCAGCAGCTTTAGCACAGATACGCAGTATTTT. Its protein product is CASSFSTDTQYF.